This T cell receptor (beta chain) derives from a study of blood T cell repertoires in COVID-19. About the research overall: PBMCs, B-cell-depleted T cells, or T cells were the source of the cDNA or gDNA that made up the material.

Authors' analysis steps: Counts of nucleated cells, estimated from reference gene primer amplification, were obtained. The repertoire was sequenced with immunoSEQ multiplex PCR; TCRdb's copy has only in-frame clones and lacks some. V and J calls and clone size are those listed in that table; D and trimming were worked out from the DNA. The sample yields some 250,000 clones, 70% to 90% seen once. This study enrolled people aged 18 to 89 from about two dozen US geographic areas. V was shortened by 2 bases and J by 7 bases, with 9 bases between the two germline ends. Germline CDR1 reads KGHSH; CDR2 reads LQKENI. The CDR3 has 12 amino acids.

The receptor comes from a woman aged 45-60 years who had recovered from COVID-19. J is TRBJ2-7 and V is TRBV18; a weak D match, TRBD1 (6 bases). The sequenced sample consisted of PBMCs or T cells enriched from blood (not recorded which). The CDR3 DNA reads TGTGCCAGCTCACCAAAGGGGGTGGAGCAGTACTTC. Its translation: CASSPKGVEQYF.